This T cell receptor beta chain appears in the sequencing data of a study of OX40 agonist ivuxolimab in advanced cancers. A note on the overall study: The costimulatory receptor OX40 (CD134) was targeted by ivuxolimab, a fully human IgG2 agonistic monoclonal antibody. Intravenous ivuxolimab was administered to patients every 2 weeks at six dose levels: 0.01, 0.1, 0.3, 1.5, 3 and 10 mg/kg. Of the roughly 50 dose-escalation patients, hepatocellular carcinoma was present in roughly 19, melanoma in roughly 15, renal cell carcinoma in 9 and head and neck cancer in 9. A male proportion of almost 85% and a mean age of approximately 55 years, ranging from 23 to 79, were recorded for the dose-escalation cohort. Patients were allowed to have had prior anti-PD-1, anti-PD-L1 or anti-CTLA-4 therapy, and around 37% of the dose-escalation patients had previously received checkpoint inhibitors. Partial responses were achieved by three dose-escalation patients, of whom one had hepatocellular carcinoma and two had cutaneous melanoma. Peripheral TCRbeta sequencing was intended to test whether TCR sequence diversity was altered and clonal T-cell expansion was caused by ivuxolimab. The paper describes the monotherapy dose-escalation part (N of about 54 patients) of the phase I trial of ivuxolimab. Findings and caveats that apply to the study as a whole: After ivuxolimab, more expanded clones were found on average in CD8+ T cells than in CD4+ T cells. At doses from 0.1 to 3.0 mg/kg, clonal expansion was seen in both CD4+ and CD8+ blood T cells between baseline and week 6. Which antigens the clonally expanded peripheral T cells were specific for was not determined. Low levels of normalized T-cell clonal expansion were also seen in some nonresponding patients. In the 0.1-3.0 mg/kg groups, partial responders had among the lowest normalized peripheral clonal expansion, particularly in CD8+ T cells.

V ends up 3 bases short and J 9 bases short, with an unmatched junction base count of 7. Including the terminal cysteine and phenylalanine, the CDR3 comprises 13 residues. The DNA shown is the 39-base CDR3, in frame from base 1. The germline V gene supplies CDR1 SGHRS and CDR2 YFSETQ. The trial excluded patients who had a history of autoimmune disease or were on systemic immunosuppression. Peripheral blood for TCR sequencing was drawn from every dose cohort at baseline, at cycle 4 day 1 and at cycle 7 day 1. The samples were drawn from a first-in-human, open-label, multicenter phase I dose-escalation trial of ivuxolimab. The trial enrolled adults with locally advanced or metastatic head and neck squamous cell, hepatocellular, melanoma or renal cell carcinoma. CD4+ and CD8+ T cells were sorted separately from peripheral blood before TCR sequencing. Genomic DNA was extracted from sorted cells for sequencing of the TCRbeta CDR3 region. TCRbeta CDR3 regions were sequenced using the immunoSEQ Assay. Drawn from immuneACCESS, this table holds only the in-frame rearrangements with V and J called that TCRdb kept. Clones are partly lost; checked studies trace under half to an unresolved V gene and leave the rest unexplained. Counted in this sample were 80,000 or so clones; 90% to 95% of them appeared once. About 0.32% of the sample is in the top ten clones.

Of note for this clone: Its antigen is currently not known. No much larger clone exists at a distance of one base, and base qualities are not known.

The receptor's source is an adult with an advanced solid tumor such as melanoma, head and neck, liver or kidney cancer. The sequenced sample was CD4+ or CD8+ T cells sorted from blood, obtained in a trial of the OX40 agonist ivuxolimab. Here the chain combines TRBV5-1 and TRBJ2-7, and 9 junctional nucleotides match TRBD1. The bases read TGCGCCAGCAGCTCGGGACAGGGTGAGGGGCAGTACTTC. This encodes CASSSGQGEGQYF.